The 21 T cell receptor beta chains below all came from one sample that was sequenced in a study of identical twins (TCRdb year 2016). Library preparation used 5' RACE. The instrument was an Illumina HiSeq 2000. TCRdb redid the processing of the public reads, applying fastp at Q25 and MiXCR, and retained in-frame beta chains. Each CDR3 protein appears once, grouped with its most common genes and DNA. In all, the sample holds about 890,000 distinct CDR3 sequences, and roughly an eighth of those were seen once. The ten largest make up around 1.6% of the sample. This sample also appeared in a second study, on yellow fever vaccine responses in identical twins.

Sequenced: PBMCs. Source of these receptors: a woman between 18 and 29 years old in good health.

The sample holds a few counts of this clonotype. This chain joins TRBV12-3 or TRBV12-4 and TRBJ1-4, with a possible D match to TRBD1 (5 bases). V was trimmed by 3 bases and J by 7 bases, leaving 15 bases between them. The CDR3 is made up of 15 amino acids. The CDR3 nucleotides read TGTGCCAGCAGTTTGGGGGGACCTCGGGGTGAAAAACTGTTTTTT. This encodes CASSLGGPRGEKLFF.

The chain joins TRBV28 to TRBJ2-1; 11 positions agree with TRBD2. Germline V gene data show CDR1 as MDHEN and CDR2 as SYDVKM. The CDR3 runs to 20 residues. The V and J ends lost 3 bases and 0 bases, in that order; junction bases with no gene match: 13. The CDR3 reads CASSLGWASGRRSSYNEQFF. CDR3 nucleotides: TGTGCCAGCAGTTTGGGGTGGGCTAGCGGGAGGAGGAGCTCCTACAATGAGCAGTTCTTC.

This clonotype has more than one count but fewer than ten. V gene TRBV10-3 combines with J gene TRBJ2-2; a weak D match, TRBD2 (5 bases). CDR1 and CDR2 from the germline V gene are ENHRY and SYGVKD. Between the trimmed V and J ends, which lost 2 bases and 0 bases, there was a span of 10 bases. The CDR3 is 16 residues long. This chain's CDR3 is CAISEALGANTGELFF. DNA for the CDR3: TGTGCCATCAGTGAGGCCCTGGGAGCGAACACCGGGGAGCTGTTTTTT.

The V call is TRBV4-2, the J call TRBJ1-2; 9 bases match TRBD1. The CDR3 covers 15 residues. Looked up from germline, CDR1 is LGHNA and CDR2 is YNFKEQ. Germline trimming cut 4 bases from V and 6 bases from J; bases unmatched to any gene: 9. The CDR3 nucleotides are TGTGCCAGCAGCCCGGGCAGGGACAGGGTACATGGCTACACCTTC. Encoded protein: CASSPGRDRVHGYTF.

This clonotype has a count of ten or more. This sequence joins TRBV12-3 or TRBV12-4 and TRBJ2-3; D not resolved. The V gene lost 3 bases and the J gene lost 4 bases, with 11 bases spanning the gap. The CDR3 extends over 14 amino acids. CDR3 in amino acids: CASSFLEEADTQYF. The CDR3 DNA follows: TGTGCCAGCAGTTTTCTTGAGGAAGCAGATACGCAGTATTTT.

This clonotype was detected only a few times. The chain links TRBV21-1 to TRBJ2-6; the table's D call, TRBD1, has no DNA check behind it. TRBV21-1 is designated a pseudogene. This CDR3 contains 20 residues. The CDR3 region is CASSTLPGQGPGAGANVLTF. CDR3 in DNA: TGTGCCAGCAGCACATTACCGGGACAGGGGCCTGGGGCTGGGGCCAACGTCCTGACTTTC.

In this sample, this clonotype turned up many times. V and J are TRBV19 and TRBJ2-2; 9 nucleotides agree with TRBD1. This CDR3 is 15 amino acids long. V dropped 4 bases and J dropped 2; count of bases not matched to a gene: 2. Germline V lookup: CDR1 LNHDA, CDR2 SQIVND (reference sequence). The CDR3 DNA sequence: TGTGCCAGTAGTAGGACAGGGGTAAACACCGGGGAGCTGTTTTTT. Its translation: CASSRTGVNTGELFF.

The V gene is TRBV23-1, the J gene TRBJ2-7; D remains ambiguous. TRBV23-1 is reported as an ORF; its role is uncertain. The CDR3 has 15 residues. V shed 6 bases and J shed 0 bases, with 15 bases lying between them. CDR3 sequence (DNA): TGCGCCAGCAGCATCTTTCTCCAAAGCTCCTACGAGCAGTACGTC. It is translated as CASSIFLQSSYEQYV.

This clonotype has a count of ten or more. This chain joins TRBV6-4 and TRBJ2-3, with TRBD2 matching over 9 bases. The germline V gene has CDR1 MRHNA and CDR2 SNTAGT. The CDR3 has 16 amino acids. V was clipped by 0 bases and J by 4 bases; unmatched bases: 5. The CDR3 DNA sequence: TGTGCCAGCAGTGACTCAGCGGGAGGAGGCTCAGATACGCAGTATTTT. As protein: CASSDSAGGGSDTQYF.

In this sample, this clonotype turned up a few times. The chain carries TRBV7-9 and TRBJ2-3; D gene uncertain. V was clipped by 2 bases and J by 5 bases, with 5 bases between them. Germline loops: CDR1 SEHNR, CDR2 FQNEAQ (reference sequence). The CDR3 runs 12 residues. The CDR3 bases are TGTGCCAGCAGCTTATCTCAAGATACGCAGTATTTT. Protein: CASSLSQDTQYF.

The chain is built from TRBV3-1 and TRBJ2-1; D is unclear. Per the germline V gene, CDR1 is LGHDT and CDR2 is YNNKEL (reference sequence). V shed 0 bases and J shed 4 bases, with 10 bases lying between them. This CDR3 spans 15 amino acids. CDR3 loop: CASSQDLGRYNEQFF. DNA of the CDR3: TGTGCCAGCAGCCAAGATCTAGGACGGTACAATGAGCAGTTCTTC.

The rearrangement links TRBV5-1 to TRBJ1-4, with D possibly being TRBD1 (6 bases). Germline CDR1 and CDR2: SGHRS and YFSETQ. Trimming cost V 2 bases and J 0 bases, with 14 bases left between them. This CDR3 spans 17 amino acids. The CDR3 loop reads CASSLRGQPATNEKLFF. CDR3 sequence (DNA): TGCGCCAGCAGCTTAAGAGGACAGCCCGCAACTAATGAAAAACTGTTTTTT.

This chain links TRBV28 with TRBJ1-6; D remains unclear. Trimming left V 11 bases short and J 0 bases short, with 11 bases between. This CDR3 contains 14 residues. CDR1 and CDR2 from the germline V gene are MDHEN and SYDVKM. CDR3 amino acids: CAGRDSSYNSPLHF. In nucleotides, the CDR3 is TGTGCCGGGAGAGATAGCTCCTATAATTCACCCCTCCACTTT.

V and J are TRBV19 and TRBJ2-5; 8 bases fit TRBD2. With 6 bases clipped from V and 1 base from J, the junction kept 10 bases outside the gene matches. Per germline, CDR1 LNHDA and CDR2 SQIVND (reference sequence). The CDR3 sequence is 16 residues long. The CDR3 spells CASRPGRGRTQETQYF. CDR3 nucleotides: TGTGCCAGTAGGCCCGGGAGGGGCAGAACCCAAGAGACCCAGTACTTC.

The genes are TRBV5-1 and TRBJ2-7, with TRBD1 identical over 7 bases. Germline CDR1 SGHRS, CDR2 YFSETQ. The CDR3 sequence is 15 residues long. Trimming cost V 2 bases and J 5 bases; bases outside gene matches: 10. CDR3 DNA sequence: TGCGCCAGCAGCTTAGCGCCGGGACAGACCCACGAGCAGTACTTC. This translates into CASSLAPGQTHEQYF.

This clonotype was detected only a few times. The genes are TRBV20-1 and TRBJ2-1; 10 positions match TRBD2. This CDR3 contains 15 residues. The junction had 3 bases not matched to a gene; V was cut back by 1 base and J by 3 bases. Germline CDR1 reads DFQATT; CDR2 reads SNEGSKA (reference sequence). The CDR3 nucleotides are TGCAGTGCTAGAGCCTCTAGCGGGGGCTACAATGAGCAGTTCTTC. Translated: CSARASSGGYNEQFF.

This clonotype was seen a handful of times. The chain joins TRBV20-1 to TRBJ1-6; no firm D call. This CDR3 spans 12 amino acids. V lost 0 bases and J lost 10, with 7 bases in between. CDR1 is DFQATT and CDR2 is SNEGSKA in the germline V gene (reference sequence). The chain's CDR3 is CSARDWGSPLHF. The CDR3 nucleotides are TGCAGTGCTAGAGATTGGGGATCACCCCTCCACTTT.

This clonotype has a handful of counts. The rearrangement joins TRBV27 to TRBJ1-6; no definite D call. Trimming stripped 6 bases from V and 4 bases from J, with 13 bases between. CDR1 and CDR2 from the germline V gene are MNHEY and SMNVEV (reference sequence). The CDR3 spans 15 residues. The CDR3 sequence is CASSLTLNYNSPLHF. CDR3 coding DNA: TGTGCCAGCAGCCTTACCCTAAATTATAATTCACCCCTCCACTTT.

This clonotype showed up just a few times. The chain joins TRBV20-1 to TRBJ2-7, with 7 bases matching TRBD2. This CDR3 has 14 residues. Germline V gene data show CDR1 as DFQATT and CDR2 as SNEGSKA (reference sequence). Trimming took 0 bases from V and 6 from J; bases not matched to a gene: 8. The CDR3 nucleotides are TGCAGTGCTAGAGATGTTTCTACGGGAGGCGAGCAGTACTTC. Translating it yields CSARDVSTGGEQYF.

This clonotype was counted between two and nine times. The chain recombines TRBV15 with TRBJ2-7, with unresolved D. V lost 3 bases and J lost 6, with 12 bases in between. This CDR3 contains 13 residues. Germline CDR1 is LNHNV and CDR2 is YYDKDF (reference sequence). CDR3 region: CATSRTQVGEQYV. The DNA for the CDR3 is TGTGCCACCAGCAGGACCCAAGTGGGCGAGCAGTACGTC.

This clonotype was observed a few times. The V gene is TRBV21-1, the J gene TRBJ1-6; the table gives TRBD1 as D, unverified against the DNA. TRBV21-1 is a known pseudogene. The CDR3 covers 16 residues. In nucleotides, the CDR3 is TGTGCCAGCAGCAACGGACAGTCCCACGGAAATTCACCCCTCCACTTT. Residues: CASSNGQSHGNSPLHF.